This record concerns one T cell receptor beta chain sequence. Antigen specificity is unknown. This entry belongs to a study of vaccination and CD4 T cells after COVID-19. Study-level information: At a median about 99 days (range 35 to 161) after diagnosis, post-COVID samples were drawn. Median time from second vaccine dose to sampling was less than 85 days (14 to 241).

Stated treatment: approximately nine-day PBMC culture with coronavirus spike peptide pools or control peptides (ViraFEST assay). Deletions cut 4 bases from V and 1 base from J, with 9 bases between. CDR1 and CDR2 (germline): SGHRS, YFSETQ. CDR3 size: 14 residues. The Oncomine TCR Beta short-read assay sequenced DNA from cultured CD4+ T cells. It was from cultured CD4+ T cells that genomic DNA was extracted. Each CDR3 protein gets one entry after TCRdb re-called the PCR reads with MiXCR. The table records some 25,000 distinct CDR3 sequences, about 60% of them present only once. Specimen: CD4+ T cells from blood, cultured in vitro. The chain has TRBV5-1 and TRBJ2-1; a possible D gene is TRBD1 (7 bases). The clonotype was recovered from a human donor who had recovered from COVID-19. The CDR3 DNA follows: TGCGCCAGCAGCGCGGGACAGTCCTACAATGAGCAGTTCTTC. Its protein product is CASSAGQSYNEQFF.